The T cell receptor beta chain described here comes from a study of T cell repertoires in cytomegalovirus infection. At the level of the study: Carrying CMV and the relevant HLA type showed in public TCR beta signatures.

One entry per CDR3 protein results from TCRdb running MiXCR on the reads. The sample records around 450,000 distinct CDR3 sequences, approximately 31% being singletons. Regarding the study as a whole: Pooled public TCR beta family frequency picked out CMV carriers with the relevant HLA. In two of eight donors, the top clonotype was HLA-C-restricted CMV-specific.

The CDR3 extends over 14 amino acids. V was cut by 4 bases and J by 6 bases, with 14 bases left in between. Looked up from germline, CDR1 is SGHDT and CDR2 is YYEEEE. Points on this clonotype: Its antigen is still unknown.

V gene TRBV5-6 combines with J gene TRBJ1-5; unclear D gene. Input material: PBMCs. This TCR came from a human donor in good health (CMV status not recorded). Some clones in this sample may be carry-over from other donors' samples. Here the CDR3 DNA reads TGTGCCAGCAGCATCGGACCTATTGGTCAGCCCCAGCATTTT. Protein: CASSIGPIGQPQHF.